This T cell receptor beta chain appears in the sequencing data of a study of blood T cell repertoires in COVID-19. V lost 5 bases, J lost 3 bases, and 7 bases lay in between. CDR3 length: 13 residues. Germline V lookup: CDR1 MNHEY, CDR2 SVGAGI. The Seattle site enrolled patients during active infection and followed them longitudinally. The table came from immunoSEQ multiplex PCR; TCRdb's copy has only in-frame clones and leaves some out. The repertoire holds nearly 350,000 clones, with around 87% as singletons. The rearrangement uses TRBV6-5 and TRBJ2-2; D is unclear. Sequencing was carried out using peripheral blood. This sequence originates from a woman aged 45-65 years with COVID-19, enrolled during active disease. The CDR3, as DNA: TGTGCCAGCAGTCCTCTACACACCGGGGAGCTGTTTTTT. Encoded protein: CASSPLHTGELFF.